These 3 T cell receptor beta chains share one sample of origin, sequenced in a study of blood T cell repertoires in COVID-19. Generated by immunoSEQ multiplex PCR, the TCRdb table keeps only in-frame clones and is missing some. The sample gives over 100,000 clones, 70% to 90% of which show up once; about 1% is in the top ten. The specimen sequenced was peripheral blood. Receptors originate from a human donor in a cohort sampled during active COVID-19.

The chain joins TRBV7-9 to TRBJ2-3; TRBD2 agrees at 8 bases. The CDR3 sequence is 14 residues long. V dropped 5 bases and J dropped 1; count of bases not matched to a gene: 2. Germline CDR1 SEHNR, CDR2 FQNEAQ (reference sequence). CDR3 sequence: CASSRRGGTDTQYF. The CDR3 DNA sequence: TGTGCCAGCAGCCGGCGGGGGGGCACAGATACGCAGTATTTT.

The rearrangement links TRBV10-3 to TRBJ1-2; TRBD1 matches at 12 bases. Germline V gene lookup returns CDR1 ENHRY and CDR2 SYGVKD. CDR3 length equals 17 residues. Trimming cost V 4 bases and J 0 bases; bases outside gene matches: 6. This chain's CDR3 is CAISGGQGADSNYGYTF. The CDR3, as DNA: TGTGCCATCAGTGGGGGACAGGGGGCCGATTCTAACTATGGCTACACCTTC.

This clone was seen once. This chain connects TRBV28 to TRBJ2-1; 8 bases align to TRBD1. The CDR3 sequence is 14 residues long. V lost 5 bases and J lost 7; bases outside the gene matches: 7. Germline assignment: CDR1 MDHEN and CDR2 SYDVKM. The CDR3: CASSRTGLLNEQFF. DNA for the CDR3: TGTGCCAGCAGTAGGACAGGGCTTCTAAATGAGCAGTTCTTC.